What follows is one T cell receptor (beta chain) and its context. There is no known antigen for this receptor. Base-call qualities are not available, and no considerably larger clone is one nucleotide away. Using the deep immunoSEQ assay, TCR CDR3 regions were amplified from genomic DNA by multiplex PCR. Genomic DNA extracted from each cell subset was distributed evenly over all wells of several immunoSEQ 96-well plates, and each plate served as one replicate. For sorted subsets, approximately 0.2 ug of genomic DNA, equivalent to 25,000 to 35,000 T cell genomes, went into each replicate PCR. Purified libraries were quantified with a Qubit 3.0 fluorometer, sized on a Bioanalyzer 2100, and re-quantified with the KAPA Library Quantification kit. Every immunoSEQ 96-well plate was sequenced on a separate single-read 150-cycle Illumina NextSeq 550 flow cell. The authors' analysis ran thus. The immunoSEQ output contained only junctional sequences without quality scores, so filtering could not match that applied to full-length reads. Sequences were annotated with PyIR, a Python wrapper for IgBLAST v1.9, using IMGT germline references to assign V/J genes and CDR3. Reads were filtered out if the reads had weak V/J assignments (E-value above 1e-6), no CDR3, stop codons, out-of-frame junctions, or ambiguous translated residues. V3J clonotypes were defined as sequences sharing an identical inferred V gene, J gene, and CDR3 amino acid sequence. To compute the percentage overlap between repertoires, the number of shared unique clonotypes was divided by the size of the smaller repertoire. Repertoire richness was assessed with RTK rarefaction, the Chao1 estimator, and Recon v2.1 estimates of unobserved clonotypes. Generation probabilities were computed with OLGA for all TCRbeta clonotypes obtained by the gDNA method from a handful of donors. The source is immuneACCESS, and TCRdb retained only in-frame sequences with V and J called. Part of the clones is not carried over; for the studies checked, unresolved V genes explain less than half of this, and the remainder is unexplained. V and J calls and clone size are as listed in that table; D and trimming were resolved from the DNA. The sample includes 600,000 to 700,000 clones, with roughly 72% observed a single time. The ten largest clonotypes hold 1.5% to 2% of the sample.

The donors were healthy, HIV-negative adults who had no recently reported acute infections or vaccinations. Only Caucasian adults living in Nashville, Tennessee, USA were represented among the donors. CD4+ T cells were enriched by magnetic negative selection; naive cells were then positively selected on CD45RA, and the negative fraction formed the memory subset. After blood collection by leukapheresis, PBMCs were isolated using Ficoll-Histopaque density gradient centrifugation and then cryopreserved in the vapor phase of liquid nitrogen. Analytical flow cytometry was used to check the purity and quantity of each magnetically sorted T cell population. Genomic DNA was isolated from every sorted fraction and measured by UV absorbance on a Nanodrop 2000c. The CDR3 runs 16 amino acids, cysteine and phenylalanine included. The only DNA kept is the CDR3, 48 bases in frame from the first base. In the germline V gene, CDR1 corresponds to KGHSH and CDR2 to LQKENI. Clipping removes 5 bases from V and 0 bases from J, with 6 as the unmatched junction base count.

This entry belongs to a study of shared clonotypes between healthy human individuals (TCRdb year 2020). Regarding the complete study: A couple of women and a few men aged 18 to 49 years were included in the cohort. Between about 0.9 and 8.9 billion PBMCs per donor were obtained by leukapheresis. Per donor, three plates each were used for CD4 naive and CD4 memory, two for CD8 naive, and one for CD8 memory. To estimate repertoire size and how much clonotype sharing occurs between individuals, the study deeply sequenced the blood TCR repertoires of five healthy adults. Different laboratories and diverse techniques were used to prepare libraries and sequence TCR repertoires, to increase sequencing depth and limit assay-specific biases.

The paper's findings and limits, for the study overall: The small number of donors limited the genetic and exposure-history diversity represented. Rarefaction of sorted-subset datasets indicated incomplete sequencing despite the large sequencing depth. Larger estimated clonotype richness was generally found for naive subsets than for memory subsets. Sampling was limited to blood, and TCR repertoires in tissue likely differ from TCR repertoires in blood. When four donors were compared, the shared fraction of clonotypes was about 5.2% for naive CD4, roughly 3.3% for naive CD8, about 2.5% for memory CD4, and less than 0.5% for memory CD8. Pairwise subsampling indicated that sequencing depth was expected to affect the degree of clonotype sharing among donors. Compared with non-shared clonotypes, the clonotypes found in all four sorted-subset donors had higher generation probabilities.

The specimen sequenced was memory CD4+ T cells sorted from blood. The cell subset or site label of this sample denotes: CD45RA-negative fraction. This clonotype originated in a woman aged 25 to 39 in good health. The chain uses TRBV18 and TRBJ1-4, with TRBD1 matching 7 junction bases. The CDR3 loop reads CASSSGQPATNEKLFF. In nucleotides, the sequence is TGTGCCAGCTCATCGGGACAGCCCGCAACTAATGAAAAACTGTTTTTT.